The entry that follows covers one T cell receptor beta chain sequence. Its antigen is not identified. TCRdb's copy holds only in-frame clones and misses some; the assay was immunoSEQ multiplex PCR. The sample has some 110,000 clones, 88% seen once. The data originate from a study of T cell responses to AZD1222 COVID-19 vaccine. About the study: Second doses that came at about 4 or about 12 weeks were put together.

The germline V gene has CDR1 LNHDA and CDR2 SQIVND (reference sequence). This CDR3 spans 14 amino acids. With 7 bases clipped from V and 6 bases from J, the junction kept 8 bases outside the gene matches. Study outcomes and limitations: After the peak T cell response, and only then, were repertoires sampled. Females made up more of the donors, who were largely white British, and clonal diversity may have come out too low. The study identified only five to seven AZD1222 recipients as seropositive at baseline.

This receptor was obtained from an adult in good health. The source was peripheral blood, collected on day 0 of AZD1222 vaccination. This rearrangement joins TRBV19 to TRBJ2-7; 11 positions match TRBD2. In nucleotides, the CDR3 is TGTGCCAGTAAGACTAGCGGGGCCGCCGCCGAGCAGTACTTC. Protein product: CASKTSGAAAEQYF.